This passage covers 19 T cell receptor beta chains from one sample sequenced in a study of cytomegalovirus exposure and HLA in healthy donors. PCR primers comprised 60 Vbeta and 13 Jbeta primers. Profiling relied on immunoSEQ multiplex PCR, and the TCRdb table lists in-frame clones only, not all of them. This table holds nearly 200,000 clones, 77% found once. The sequenced sample consisted of PBMCs. The receptors stem from a woman aged 25-40 years in good health and CMV-seropositive.

This clone was seen only a few times. This chain uses TRBV19 with TRBJ1-5; maybe TRBD1 (6 bases). The V end lost 4 bases, the J end lost 5 bases, and 12 bases lay between the germline ends. CDR1 is LNHDA and CDR2 is SQIVND in the germline V gene (reference sequence). This CDR3 has 14 amino acids. The CDR3, as DNA: TGTGCCAGTAGTAAGCACAGGGAGCATCAGCCCCAGCATTTT. It specifies CASSKHREHQPQHF.

This chain joins TRBV28 and TRBJ1-6; no definite D call. Germline CDR1 reads MDHEN; CDR2 reads SYDVKM. V was trimmed by 1 base and J by 0 bases, leaving 7 bases between them. CDR3 length equals 16 residues. CDR3: CASSLFGSSYNSPLHF. In DNA form, the CDR3 reads TGTGCCAGCAGTTTATTTGGGAGCTCCTATAATTCACCCCTCCACTTT.

This clone was seen a single time. V usage is TRBV7-9 and J usage is TRBJ1-1, with D tentatively TRBD1 (5 bases). The V gene lost 7 bases and the J gene lost 0 bases, with 6 bases spanning the gap. The CDR3 runs 12 residues. Germline lookup yields CDR1 SEHNR and CDR2 FQNEAQ (reference sequence). The CDR3 DNA reads as TGTGCCAGCAAGACAGTGAACACTGAAGCTTTCTTT. This codes for CASKTVNTEAFF.

J is TRBJ2-1 and V is TRBV10-3; D is ambiguous. The CDR3 totals 12 residues. The V end was cut by 6 bases, the J end by 8 bases, with 11 bases between. Germline loops: CDR1 ENHRY, CDR2 SYGVKD. In nucleotides, the CDR3 is TGTGCCATCAGCCGATCTATCGATGAGCAGTTCTTC. Its protein is CAISRSIDEQFF.

The chain is built from TRBV7-2 and TRBJ2-5; D is possibly TRBD2 (7 bases). The length of the CDR3 is 15 residues. Per the germline V gene, CDR1 is SGHTA and CDR2 is FQGNSA. Trimming cost V 5 bases and J 4 bases, with 17 bases left between them. The CDR3 is CASSIRGGPGETQYF. In DNA, the CDR3 is TGTGCCAGCAGCATCAGGGGAGGGCCGGGAGAGACCCAGTACTTC. The full variable domain, in which reference TRBV7-2 and TRBJ2-5 provide the parts outside the CDR3, is GAGVSQSPSNKVTEKGKDVELRCDPISGHTALYWYRQSLGQGLEFLIYFQGNSAPDKSGLPSDRFSAERTGGSVSTLTIQRTQQEDSAVYLCASSIRGGPGETQYFGPGTRLLVL.

The rearrangement uses TRBV11-2 and TRBJ2-7; tentatively, D is TRBD1 (5 bases). This CDR3 has 14 residues. The V gene lost 5 bases and the J gene lost 0 bases, with 11 bases spanning the gap. The V gene's germline CDR1 is SGHAT and CDR2 FQNNGV. DNA of the CDR3: TGTGCCAGCAGCCCACAGGTTAGCTCCTACGAGCAGTACTTC. Its translation is CASSPQVSSYEQYF.

The V call is TRBV10-3, the J call TRBJ2-2; 7 bases map to TRBD1. Trimming cost V 6 bases and J 2 bases; bases outside gene matches: 6. This CDR3 has 15 residues. Germline V gives CDR1 ENHRY, CDR2 SYGVKD. The DNA for the CDR3 is TGTGCCATCAGGTGGACAGGAGACAACACCGGGGAGCTGTTTTTT. Amino acid sequence: CAIRWTGDNTGELFF.

The chain's CDR3 is CASSLAGSGQYF. CDR3 bases: TGTGCCAGCAGCTTAGCGGGGAGTGGGCAGTACTTC. The chain recombines TRBV7-8 with TRBJ2-7; tentative D call: TRBD2 (5 bases). This CDR3 has 12 amino acids. Per the germline V gene, CDR1 is SGHVS and CDR2 is FQNEAQ. Deletions cut 0 bases from V and 9 bases from J, with 9 bases between.

The rearrangement joins TRBV7-3 to TRBJ2-5; 11 positions agree with TRBD1. CDR1 SGHTA and CDR2 FQGTGA come from the germline V gene. The CDR3 consists of 15 residues. V shed 3 bases, J shed 4 bases, and the junction held 4 bases outside the gene matches. CDR3 loop: CASSFRTGGLETQYF. CDR3 DNA: TGTGCCAGCAGCTTCAGGACAGGGGGCTTAGAGACCCAGTACTTC.

Only a few counts were recorded for this clone. The CDR3 DNA reads as TGCGCCAGCAGCTTGGGAACTAGCGGGGACGGTGAGCAGTACTTC. It encodes CASSLGTSGDGEQYF. The chain carries TRBV5-1 and TRBJ2-7, with 10 bases matching TRBD2. In germline, CDR1 is SGHRS, CDR2 YFSETQ. The CDR3 sequence is 15 residues long. The junction had 7 bases not matched to a gene; V was cut back by 0 bases and J by 7 bases.

This clone was seen just once. The CDR3 region has the DNA TGTGCCAGCAGTTATCAAAGGGGGGACAGGGGTTTCTATGGCTACACCTTC. It encodes CASSYQRGDRGFYGYTF. The chain couples TRBV27 to TRBJ1-2; the match to TRBD1 covers 10 bases. Germline V gene lookup returns CDR1 MNHEY and CDR2 SMNVEV (reference sequence). This CDR3 contains 17 residues. Trimming removed 4 bases from V and 4 bases from J; junction bases left unmatched: 12.

This clone occurred a few times. The chain is built from TRBV6-6 and TRBJ1-3; 8 bases line up with TRBD1. The V and J ends lost 2 bases and 4 bases, in that order; junction bases with no gene match: 1. Looked up from germline, CDR1 is MNHNY and CDR2 is SVGAGI (reference sequence). The CDR3 sequence is 14 residues long. CDR3 DNA sequence: TGTGCCAGCAGTTACGGGGACAGGGGAAACACCATATATTTT. Protein product: CASSYGDRGNTIYF.

The V call is TRBV4-3, the J call TRBJ2-5, with 15 positions matching TRBD2. Germline V CDR1 and CDR2: LGHNA, YSLEER. This CDR3 contains 18 residues. V was pared by 5 bases and J by 4 bases, with 11 bases of the junction left unmatched. The DNA of the CDR3 is TGCGCCAGCAGCAAAAAGCCTTCGGGACTAGCGGGGGGAGAGACCCAGTACTTC. It is translated as CASSKKPSGLAGGETQYF.

This chain connects TRBV9 to TRBJ1-5, with D unresolved. The V gene lost 7 bases and the J gene lost 7 bases, with 15 bases spanning the gap. The CDR3 has 13 residues. Germline loops: CDR1 SGDLS, CDR2 YYNGEE. The CDR3 here is CASVTLLRQPQHF. The CDR3 DNA sequence: TGTGCCAGCGTTACTCTTCTTCGGCAGCCCCAGCATTTT.

CDR3 bases: TGTGCCAGCAGGGGACACTCTAATGAAAAACTGTTTTTT. Amino acid sequence: CASRGHSNEKLFF. This chain links TRBV6-5 with TRBJ1-4; tentatively, D is TRBD1 (6 bases). Between the trimmed V and J ends, which lost 6 bases and 3 bases, there was a span of 8 bases. The CDR3 is 13 residues long. The V gene's germline CDR1 is MNHEY and CDR2 SVGAGI.

J is TRBJ2-2 and V is TRBV7-2; 9 nucleotides align to TRBD1. The ends lost 0 bases at V and 4 bases at J; junction bases unmatched: 9. This CDR3 has 18 amino acids. Germline V gives CDR1 SGHTA, CDR2 FQGNSA. The CDR3, as DNA: TGTGCCAGCAGCTTAGCGCACGGGACAGGGAGATTCACCGGGGAGCTGTTTTTT. Translation: CASSLAHGTGRFTGELFF.

The chain is built from TRBV29-1 and TRBJ2-7, with D possibly matching TRBD2 (6 bases). In germline, CDR1 is SQVTM, CDR2 ANQGSEA. V lost 2 bases and J 7 bases, leaving 12 bases between the germline ends. The CDR3 extends over 12 amino acids. CDR3 sequence reads: CSVELAGREQYF. Here the CDR3 DNA reads TGCAGCGTTGAATTGGCGGGGAGGGAGCAGTACTTC.

J is TRBJ1-5 and V is TRBV5-8; D is unresolved. The CDR3 covers 12 residues. Trimming removed 2 bases at V and 5 bases at J, with 5 bases between. CDR1 is SGHTS, CDR2 YDEGEE, per germline. CDR3 residues: CASSLQYQPQHF. For the CDR3, the DNA is TGTGCCAGCAGCTTACAGTATCAGCCCCAGCATTTT.

The chain carries TRBV5-1 and TRBJ2-1, with TRBD2 matching 12 bases. The V gene end was trimmed by 7 bases and the J gene end by 5 bases; junction bases not matched to a gene: 7. The CDR3 has 15 residues. In germline, CDR1 is SGHRS, CDR2 YFSETQ. The CDR3 DNA is TGCGCCAGCTCCCGGACTAGCGGGGAGAACAATGAGCAGTTCTTC. Translated: CASSRTSGENNEQFF.